This TCR beta chain was captured by sequencing in a study of blood T cell repertoires in COVID-19. For the study at large: Whether acute or convalescent, the COVID-19 samples came from the United States, Italy and Spain. From T cells, B-cell-depleted T cells, or PBMCs came the material, which was cDNA or gDNA.

As handled by the study authors: Amplified reference gene primers provided the basis for estimating nucleated cell counts. Generated by immunoSEQ multiplex PCR, the TCRdb table keeps only in-frame clones and is missing some. D and trimming were read from the DNA, whereas the V and J calls and clone size are those reported in that table. The table has tens of thousands of clones, around 84% seen once. The germline V gene encodes CDR1 SGDLS and CDR2 YYNGEE. The CDR3 loop spans 17 amino acids. The J segment lost 4 bases and the V segment lost 3 bases, leaving 7 bases of the junction unmatched. The genes are TRBV9 and TRBJ2-1, with 13 positions matching TRBD2. This TCR was recovered from a human donor in a cohort sampled during active COVID-19. The sequencing sample was made of peripheral blood. The CDR3 sequence is CASSAQGLAGEYNEQFF. CDR3 DNA sequence: TGTGCCAGCAGCGCCCAAGGACTAGCGGGGGAATACAATGAGCAGTTCTTC.